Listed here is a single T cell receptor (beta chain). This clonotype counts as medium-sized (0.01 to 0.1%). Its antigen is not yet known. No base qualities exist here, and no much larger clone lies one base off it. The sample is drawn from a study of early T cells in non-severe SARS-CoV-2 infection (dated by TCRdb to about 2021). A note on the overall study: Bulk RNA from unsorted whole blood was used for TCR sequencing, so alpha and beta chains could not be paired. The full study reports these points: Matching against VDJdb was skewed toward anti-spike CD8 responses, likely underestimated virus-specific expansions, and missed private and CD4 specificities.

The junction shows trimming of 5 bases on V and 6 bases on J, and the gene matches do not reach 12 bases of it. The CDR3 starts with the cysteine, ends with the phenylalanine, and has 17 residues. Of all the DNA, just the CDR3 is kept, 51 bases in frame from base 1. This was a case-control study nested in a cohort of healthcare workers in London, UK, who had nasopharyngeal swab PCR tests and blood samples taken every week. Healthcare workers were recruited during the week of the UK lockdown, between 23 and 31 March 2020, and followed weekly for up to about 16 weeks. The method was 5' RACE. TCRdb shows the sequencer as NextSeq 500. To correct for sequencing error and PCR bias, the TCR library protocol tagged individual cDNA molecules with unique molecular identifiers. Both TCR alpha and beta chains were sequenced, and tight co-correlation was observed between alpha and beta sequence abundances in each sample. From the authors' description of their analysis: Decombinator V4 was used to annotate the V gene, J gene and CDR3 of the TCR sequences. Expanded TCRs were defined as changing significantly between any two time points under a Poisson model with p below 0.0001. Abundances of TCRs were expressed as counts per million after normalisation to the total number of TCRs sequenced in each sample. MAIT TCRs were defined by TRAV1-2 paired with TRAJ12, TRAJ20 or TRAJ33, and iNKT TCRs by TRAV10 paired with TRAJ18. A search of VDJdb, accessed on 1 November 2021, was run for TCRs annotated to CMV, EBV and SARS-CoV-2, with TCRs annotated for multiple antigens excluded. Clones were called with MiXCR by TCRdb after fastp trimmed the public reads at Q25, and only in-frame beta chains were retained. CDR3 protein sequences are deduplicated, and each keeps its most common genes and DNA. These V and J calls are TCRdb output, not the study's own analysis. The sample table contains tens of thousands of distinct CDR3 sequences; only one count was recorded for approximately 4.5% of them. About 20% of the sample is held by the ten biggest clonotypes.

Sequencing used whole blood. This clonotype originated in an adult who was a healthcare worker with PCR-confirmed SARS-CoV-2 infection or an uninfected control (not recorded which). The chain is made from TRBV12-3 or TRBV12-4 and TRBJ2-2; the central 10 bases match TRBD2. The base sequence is TGTGCCAGCAGTCCAACCAATAGCGGGAGGTCGGCCGGGGAGCTGTTTTTT. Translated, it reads CASSPTNSGRSAGELFF.